This T cell receptor beta chain was observed in a study of blood T cell repertoires in COVID-19. Overall study context: Acute-phase and convalescent COVID-19 samples originated in the United States, Italy and Spain.

The CDR3 consists of 14 residues. V lost 8 bases, J lost 2 bases, and 17 bases lay in between. Germline V lookup: CDR1 SQVTM, CDR2 ANQGSEA. Original handling: Nucleated cell counts were estimated from reference gene primer amplification. Sequenced by immunoSEQ multiplex PCR; TCRdb stores in-frame clones only, minus some. V, J and clone size derive from that table, while D and trimming were established from the DNA sequence. The data contain roughly 100,000 clones, approximately 82% of them seen just once; the ten biggest clones take up approximately 15%. The sequenced sample consisted of peripheral blood. This receptor was obtained from an elderly woman with acute or convalescent COVID-19. V is TRBV29-1 and J is TRBJ2-3; possibly TRBD1 for D (6 bases). The CDR3 nucleotides are TGCAGCTCTCAGGTGGGGGCTTTCACAGATACGCAGTATTTT. As protein: CSSQVGAFTDTQYF.